The following is a T cell receptor beta chain sequence with its context. This entry comes from a study of blood T cell repertoires in COVID-19. Study in general: Samples of COVID-19 (acute and convalescent) were obtained from the United States, Italy and Spain. From T cells, B-cell-depleted T cells, or PBMCs came the material, which was cDNA or gDNA.

Profiled with immunoSEQ multiplex PCR; TCRdb holds only in-frame clones, not every one. There are some 100,000 clones in the sample; 70% to 90% occur only once, and roughly 6.5% lies in the top ten. The CDR3 has 12 amino acids. The germline V and J ends were trimmed by 5 bases and 0 bases, with 2 bases remaining between them. Germline V CDR1 and CDR2: LNHNV, YYDKDF (reference sequence). Sequenced input: peripheral blood. The V call is TRBV15, the J call TRBJ1-3; D uncertain. The sequence was obtained from a woman aged 60-70 years with acute or convalescent COVID-19. This CDR3 is CATSRSGNTIYF. For the CDR3, the DNA is TGTGCCACCAGCCGCTCTGGAAACACCATATATTTT.